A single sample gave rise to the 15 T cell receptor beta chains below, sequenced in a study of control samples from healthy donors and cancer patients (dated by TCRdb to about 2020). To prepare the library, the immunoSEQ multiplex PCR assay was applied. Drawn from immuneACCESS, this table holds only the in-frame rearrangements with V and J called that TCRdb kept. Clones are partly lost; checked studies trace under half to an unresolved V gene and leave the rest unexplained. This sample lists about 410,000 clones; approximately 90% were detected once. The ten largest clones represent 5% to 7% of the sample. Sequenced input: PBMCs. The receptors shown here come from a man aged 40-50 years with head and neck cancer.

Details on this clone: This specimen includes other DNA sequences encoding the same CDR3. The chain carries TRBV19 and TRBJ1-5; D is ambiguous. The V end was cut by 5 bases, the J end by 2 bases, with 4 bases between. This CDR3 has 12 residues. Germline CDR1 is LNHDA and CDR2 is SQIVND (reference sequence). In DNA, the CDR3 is TGTGCCAGTAGTCCGCGCAATCAGCCCCAGCATTTT. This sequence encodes CASSPRNQPQHF.

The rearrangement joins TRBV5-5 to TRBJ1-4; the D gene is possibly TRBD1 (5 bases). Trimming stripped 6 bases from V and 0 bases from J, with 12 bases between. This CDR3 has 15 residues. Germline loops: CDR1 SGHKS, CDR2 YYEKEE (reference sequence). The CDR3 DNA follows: TGTGCCAGCACCCCCCTGGGGGCAACTAATGAAAAACTGTTTTTT. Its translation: CASTPLGATNEKLFF.

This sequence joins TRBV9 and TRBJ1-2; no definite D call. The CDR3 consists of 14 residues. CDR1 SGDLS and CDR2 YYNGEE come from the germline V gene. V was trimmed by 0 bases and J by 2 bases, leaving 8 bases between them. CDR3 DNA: TGTGCCAGCAGCGTAGACCCAGAGAACTATGGCTACACCTTC. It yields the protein CASSVDPENYGYTF.

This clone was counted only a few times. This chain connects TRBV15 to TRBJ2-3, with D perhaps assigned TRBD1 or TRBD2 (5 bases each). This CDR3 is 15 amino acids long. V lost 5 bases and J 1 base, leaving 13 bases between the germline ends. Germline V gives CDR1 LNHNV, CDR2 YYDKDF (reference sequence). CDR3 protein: CATSPLGPRTDTQYF. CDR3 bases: TGTGCCACCAGCCCACTGGGACCGCGCACAGATACGCAGTATTTT. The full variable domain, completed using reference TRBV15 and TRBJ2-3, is DAMVIQNPRYQVTQFGKPVTLSCSQTLNHNVMYWYQQKSSQAPKLLFHYYDKDFNNEADTPDNFQSRRPNTSFCFLDIRSPGLGDTAMYLCATSPLGPRTDTQYFGPGTRLTVL.

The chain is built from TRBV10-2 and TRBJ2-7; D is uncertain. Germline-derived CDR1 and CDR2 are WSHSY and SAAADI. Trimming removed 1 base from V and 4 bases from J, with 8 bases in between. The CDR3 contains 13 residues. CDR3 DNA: TGCGCCAGCAGTGAGTGGGAAGCGTACGAGCAGTACTTC. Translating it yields CASSEWEAYEQYF.

CDR3 in DNA: TGTGCCAGATGGGGGGGGCCGGATGAAGCTTTCTTT. Translated, it gives CARWGGPDEAFF. The J gene is TRBJ1-1, the V gene TRBV14, with a possible D match to TRBD1 (6 bases). Germline V CDR1 and CDR2: SGHDN, FVKESK. The CDR3 is 12 residues long. Trimming left V 9 bases short and J 7 bases short, with 15 bases between.

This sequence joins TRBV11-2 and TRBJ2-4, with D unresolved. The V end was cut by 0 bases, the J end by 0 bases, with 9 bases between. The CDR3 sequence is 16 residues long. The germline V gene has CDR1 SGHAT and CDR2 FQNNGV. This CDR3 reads CASSLEGGGAKNIQYF. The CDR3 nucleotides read TGTGCCAGCAGCTTAGAGGGCGGCGGAGCCAAAAACATTCAGTACTTC.

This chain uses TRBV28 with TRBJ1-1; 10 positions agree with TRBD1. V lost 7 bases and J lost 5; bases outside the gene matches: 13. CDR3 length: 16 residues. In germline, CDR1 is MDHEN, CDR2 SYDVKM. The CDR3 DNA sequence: TGTGCCAGCAAAAGGGGGACAGGGGCGATGAGGACTGAAGCTTTCTTT. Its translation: CASKRGTGAMRTEAFF.

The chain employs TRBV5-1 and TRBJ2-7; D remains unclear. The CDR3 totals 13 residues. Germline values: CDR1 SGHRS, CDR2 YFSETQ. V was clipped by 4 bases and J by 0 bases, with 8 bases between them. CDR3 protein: CASSTTDSYEQYF. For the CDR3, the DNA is TGCGCCAGCAGCACAACAGACTCCTACGAGCAGTACTTC.

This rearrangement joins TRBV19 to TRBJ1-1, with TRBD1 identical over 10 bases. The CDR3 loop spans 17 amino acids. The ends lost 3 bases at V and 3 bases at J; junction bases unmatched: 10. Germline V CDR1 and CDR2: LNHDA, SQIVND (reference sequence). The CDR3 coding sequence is TGTGCCAGTAGTATTCAGGCTGCGGGACAGGGGTACACTGAAGCTTTCTTT. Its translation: CASSIQAAGQGYTEAFF. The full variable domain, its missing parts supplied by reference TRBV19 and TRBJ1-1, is DGGITQSPKYLFRKEGQNVTLSCEQNLNHDAMYWYRQDPGQGLRLIYYSQIVNDFQKGDIAEGYSVSREKKESFPLTVTSAQKNPTAFYLCASSIQAAGQGYTEAFFGQGTRLTVV.

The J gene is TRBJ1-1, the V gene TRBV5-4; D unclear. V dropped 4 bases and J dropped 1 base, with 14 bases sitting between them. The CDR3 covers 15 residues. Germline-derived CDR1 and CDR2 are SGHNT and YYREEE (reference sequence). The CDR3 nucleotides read TGTGCCAGCAGCCCCCCCGGGTCCCCGAACACTGAAGCTTTCTTT. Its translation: CASSPPGSPNTEAFF.

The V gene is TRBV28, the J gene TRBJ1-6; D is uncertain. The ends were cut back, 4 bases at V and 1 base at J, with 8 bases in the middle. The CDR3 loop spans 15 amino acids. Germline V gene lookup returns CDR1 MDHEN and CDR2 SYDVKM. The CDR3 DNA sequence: TGTGCCAGCAGTTCCTCAGTTTCCTATAATTCACCCCTCCACTTT. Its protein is CASSSSVSYNSPLHF.

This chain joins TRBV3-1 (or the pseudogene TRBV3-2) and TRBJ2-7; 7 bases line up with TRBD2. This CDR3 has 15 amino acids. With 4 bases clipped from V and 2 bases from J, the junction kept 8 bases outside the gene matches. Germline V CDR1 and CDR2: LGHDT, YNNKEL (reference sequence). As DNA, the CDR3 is TGTGCCAGCAGCCCGATGGCAGCGGGGACCTACGAGCAGTACTTC. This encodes CASSPMAAGTYEQYF.

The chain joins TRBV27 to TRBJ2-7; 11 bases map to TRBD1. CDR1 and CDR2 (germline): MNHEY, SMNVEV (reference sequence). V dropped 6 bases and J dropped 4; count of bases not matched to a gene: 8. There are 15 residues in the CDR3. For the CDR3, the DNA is TGTGCCAGCAGGAGGGGGACAGGGGGATCGTACGAGCAGTACTTC. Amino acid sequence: CASRRGTGGSYEQYF.

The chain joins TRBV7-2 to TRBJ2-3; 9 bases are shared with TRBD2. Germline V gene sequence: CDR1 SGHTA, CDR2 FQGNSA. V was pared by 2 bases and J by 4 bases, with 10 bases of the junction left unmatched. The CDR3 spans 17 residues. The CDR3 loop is CASSLIWAGGTPDTQYF. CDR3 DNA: TGTGCCAGCAGCTTAATTTGGGCGGGGGGGACCCCAGATACGCAGTATTTT. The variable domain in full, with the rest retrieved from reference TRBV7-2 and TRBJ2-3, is GAGVSQSPSNKVTEKGKDVELRCDPISGHTALYWYRQSLGQGLEFLIYFQGNSAPDKSGLPSDRFSAERTGGSVSTLTIQRTQQEDSAVYLCASSLIWAGGTPDTQYFGPGTRLTVL.